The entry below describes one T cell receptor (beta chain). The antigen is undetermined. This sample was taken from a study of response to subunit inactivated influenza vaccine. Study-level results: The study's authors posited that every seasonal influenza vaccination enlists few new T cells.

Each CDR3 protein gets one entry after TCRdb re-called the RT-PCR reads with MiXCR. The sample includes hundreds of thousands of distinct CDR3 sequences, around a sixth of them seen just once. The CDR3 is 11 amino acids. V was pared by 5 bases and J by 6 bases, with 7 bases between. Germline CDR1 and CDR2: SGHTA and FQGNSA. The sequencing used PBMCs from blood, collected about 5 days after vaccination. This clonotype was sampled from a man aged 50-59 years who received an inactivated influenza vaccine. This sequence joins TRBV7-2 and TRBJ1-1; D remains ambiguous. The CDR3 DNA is TGTGCCAGCAGCCCTATTGCTGAAGCTTTCTTT. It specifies CASSPIAEAFF.